The next 8 T cell receptor beta chains were all read from a single sample in a study of blood T cell repertoires in COVID-19. This table comes from immunoSEQ multiplex PCR, and its TCRdb copy is limited to in-frame clones, with some not included. Of roughly 330,000 clones detected, over 75% appear once; the ten largest clones hold about 5%. The sample comprised PBMCs or T cells enriched from blood (not recorded which). The receptor source for this set is a man in his thirties or forties who had recovered from COVID-19.

The DNA of the CDR3 is TGTGCCACCAGTGATTTGGGAGGGTACCCGGCGACCGGGGAGCTGTTTTTT. This codes for CATSDLGGYPATGELFF. This chain joins TRBV24-1 and TRBJ2-2; a possible D gene is TRBD2 (6 bases). Per germline, CDR1 KGHDR and CDR2 SFDVKD. The CDR3 is 17 residues long. V lost 0 bases, J lost 5 bases, and 15 bases lay in between.

The chain recombines TRBV6-1 with TRBJ2-1, with 8 positions matching TRBD1. The CDR3 spans 14 residues. The junction had 6 bases not matched to a gene; V was cut back by 3 bases and J by 8 bases. Germline V lookup: CDR1 MNHNS, CDR2 SASEGT. The CDR3 DNA sequence: TGTGCCAGCAGTGATGTCAGGGGGCTGGATGAGCAGTTCTTC. It is translated as CASSDVRGLDEQFF.

The chain combines TRBV5-1 with TRBJ1-4, with a possible D match to TRBD1 (6 bases). This CDR3 comprises 18 residues. Trimming shortened V by 4 bases and J by 0 bases, and 19 bases separated the two germline ends. Looked up from germline, CDR1 is SGHRS and CDR2 is YFSETQ. The CDR3 is CASSLVAGASATNEKLFF. The DNA of the CDR3 is TGCGCCAGCAGCCTCGTGGCGGGGGCTTCGGCAACTAATGAAAAACTGTTTTTT.

This CDR3 reads CASKRQGDYGYTF. CDR3 in DNA: TGTGCCAGCAAACGACAGGGAGACTATGGCTACACCTTC. The gene calls are TRBV2 and TRBJ1-2; 7 bases align to TRBD1. The length of the CDR3 is 13 residues. V trimming: 7 bases; J trimming: 3 bases; junction bases outside the gene matches: 5. The germline V gene encodes CDR1 SNHLY and CDR2 FYNNEI.

The chain recombines TRBV28 with TRBJ2-3; 7 positions match TRBD1. V lost 6 bases, J lost 1 base, and 7 bases stayed unmatched. This CDR3 is 15 amino acids long. Germline V gives CDR1 MDHEN, CDR2 SYDVKM. The CDR3 bases are TGTGCCAGCAGACCCGGGACAGTTGGCACAGATACGCAGTATTTT. It yields the protein CASRPGTVGTDTQYF.

V and J are TRBV2 and TRBJ1-2, with D possibly being TRBD1 (6 bases). The CDR3 extends over 14 amino acids. V dropped 7 bases and J dropped 3 bases, with 15 bases sitting between them. Germline assignment: CDR1 SNHLY and CDR2 FYNNEI. The CDR3 protein is CASKGQGHDYGYTF. CDR3 in DNA: TGTGCCAGCAAGGGCCAGGGGCATGACTATGGCTACACCTTC.

CDR3 nucleotides: TGTGCCAGCAGCTTGCGAGCAGGCTTGAACACTGAAGCTTTCTTT. It is translated as CASSLRAGLNTEAFF. The chain combines TRBV5-4 with TRBJ1-1; D uncertain. Trimming shortened V by 1 base and J by 0 bases, and 10 bases separated the two germline ends. The CDR3 is made up of 15 amino acids. The germline V gene encodes CDR1 SGHNT and CDR2 YYREEE (reference sequence). Full variable domain (rest looked up from reference TRBV5-4 and TRBJ1-1): ETGVTQSPTHLIKTRGQQVTLRCSSQSGHNTVSWYQQALGQGPQFIFQYYREEENGRGNFPPRFSGLQFPNYSSELNVNALELDDSALYLCASSLRAGLNTEAFFGQGTRLTVV.

This clone was picked up a small number of times. This chain links TRBV6-5 with TRBJ1-5; TRBD1 aligns across 7 bases. The germline V gene has CDR1 MNHEY and CDR2 SVGAGI. After removal of 6 bases from V and 6 bases from J, the junction contained 8 bases not matched to a gene. The CDR3 is 14 residues long. Written as DNA, the CDR3 is TGTGCCAGCAGGCACAGGGGTAGGGGTCAGCCCCAGCATTTT. Translation gives CASRHRGRGQPQHF.